These 3 T cell receptor beta chains were all obtained from the same sample, sequenced in a study of CD8+CD57+ T cells in acquired aplastic anemia. Both TCR beta VDJ combination and CDR3 sequence profiling were carried out. Genomic DNA was the template for this profiling. Via MiXCR, TCRdb re-called the reads, giving one row per CDR3 protein. In the table there are 170,000 or so distinct CDR3 sequences, roughly 63% of which are singletons. Patients picked for sequencing had shown CD8+CD57+ cell expansion detected by flow cytometry. The sample comprised sorted CD4+, CD8+, or CD8+CD57+ T cells (not recorded which) from PBMCs. These receptor sequences come from a human donor with aplastic anemia.

The genes are TRBV7-3 and TRBJ2-5, with D tentatively TRBD2 (6 bases). Between the trimmed V and J ends, which lost 2 bases and 1 base, there was a span of 8 bases. This CDR3 has 14 residues. Germline lookup yields CDR1 SGHTA and CDR2 FQGTGA. CDR3 coding DNA: TGTGCCAGCAGCTTACGGGGACTCCAAGAGACCCAGTACTTC. This sequence encodes CASSLRGLQETQYF.

The chain carries TRBV19 and TRBJ2-6; 7 bases agree with TRBD1. Germline values: CDR1 LNHDA, CDR2 SQIVND (reference sequence). The V segment lost 4 bases and the J segment 4 bases; nucleotides outside the gene matches: 4. The CDR3 loop spans 15 amino acids. The DNA for the CDR3 is TGTGCCAGTAGTACACAGGGGTACGGGGCCAACGTCCTGACTTTC. Translated: CASSTQGYGANVLTF.

This clonotype was recorded many times. The gene calls are TRBV6-4 and TRBJ1-5; possibly TRBD1 for D (5 bases). V was pared by 0 bases and J by 2 bases, with 14 bases between. Looked up from germline, CDR1 is MRHNA and CDR2 is SNTAGT. The CDR3 has 17 residues. The CDR3 sequence: CASSDSNLGPGNQPQHF. The CDR3 DNA is TGTGCCAGCAGTGACTCGAATTTGGGACCGGGCAATCAGCCCCAGCATTTT.